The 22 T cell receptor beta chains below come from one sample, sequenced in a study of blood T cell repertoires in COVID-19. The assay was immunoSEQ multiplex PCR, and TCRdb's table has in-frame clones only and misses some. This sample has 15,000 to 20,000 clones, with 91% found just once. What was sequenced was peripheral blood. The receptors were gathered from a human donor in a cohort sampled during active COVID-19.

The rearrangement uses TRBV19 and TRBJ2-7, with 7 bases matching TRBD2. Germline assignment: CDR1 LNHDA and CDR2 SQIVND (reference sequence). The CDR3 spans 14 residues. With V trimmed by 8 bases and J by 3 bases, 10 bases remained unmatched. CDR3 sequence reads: CASSGLTASYEQYF. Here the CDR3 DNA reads TGTGCCAGTTCGGGACTAACGGCAAGCTACGAGCAGTACTTC.

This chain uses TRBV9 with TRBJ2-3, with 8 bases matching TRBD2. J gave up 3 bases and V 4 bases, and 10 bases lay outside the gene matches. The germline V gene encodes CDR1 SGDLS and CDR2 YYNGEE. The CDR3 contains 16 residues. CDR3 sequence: CASSPRGGKITDTQYF. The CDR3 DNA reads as TGTGCCAGCAGCCCTCGGGGGGGAAAGATAACAGATACGCAGTATTTT. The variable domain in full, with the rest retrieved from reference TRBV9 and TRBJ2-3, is DSGVTQTPKHLITATGQRVTLRCSPRSGDLSVYWYQQSLDQGLQFLIQYYNGEERAKGNILERFSAQQFPDLHSELNLSSLELGDSALYFCASSPRGGKITDTQYFGPGTRLTVL.

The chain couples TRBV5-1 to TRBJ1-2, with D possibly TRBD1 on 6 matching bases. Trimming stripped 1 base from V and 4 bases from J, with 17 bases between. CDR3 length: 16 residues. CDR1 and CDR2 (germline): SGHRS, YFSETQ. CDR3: CASSLRISRGFYGYTF. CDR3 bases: TGCGCCAGCAGCTTGCGGATCAGCAGGGGTTTCTATGGCTACACCTTC.

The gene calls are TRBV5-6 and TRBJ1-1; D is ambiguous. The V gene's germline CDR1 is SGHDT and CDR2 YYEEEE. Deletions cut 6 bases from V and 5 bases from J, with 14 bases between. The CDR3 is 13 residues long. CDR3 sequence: CASIPNSDTEAFF. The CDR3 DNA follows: TGTGCCAGCATCCCGAACAGTGATACTGAAGCTTTCTTT.

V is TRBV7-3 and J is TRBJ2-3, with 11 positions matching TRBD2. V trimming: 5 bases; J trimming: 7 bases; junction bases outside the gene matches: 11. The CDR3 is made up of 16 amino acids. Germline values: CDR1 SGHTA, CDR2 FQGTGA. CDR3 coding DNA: TGTGCCAGCAGCCTAGAGACTAGCGGGATAGCTCATACGCAGTATTTT. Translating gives CASSLETSGIAHTQYF.

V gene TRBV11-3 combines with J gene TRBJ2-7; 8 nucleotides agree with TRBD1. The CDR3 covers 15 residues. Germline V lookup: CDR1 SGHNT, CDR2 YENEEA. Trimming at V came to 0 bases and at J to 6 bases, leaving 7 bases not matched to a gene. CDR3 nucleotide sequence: TGTGCCAGCAGCTTAGATAGTAGCGGACAGGGCGAGCAGTACTTC. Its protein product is CASSLDSSGQGEQYF. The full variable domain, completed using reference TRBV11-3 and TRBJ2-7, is EAGVVQSPRYKIIEKKQPVAFWCNPISGHNTLYWYLQNLGQGPELLIRYENEEAVDDSQLPKDRFSAERLKGVDSTLKIQPAELGDSAVYLCASSLDSSGQGEQYFGPGTRLTVT.

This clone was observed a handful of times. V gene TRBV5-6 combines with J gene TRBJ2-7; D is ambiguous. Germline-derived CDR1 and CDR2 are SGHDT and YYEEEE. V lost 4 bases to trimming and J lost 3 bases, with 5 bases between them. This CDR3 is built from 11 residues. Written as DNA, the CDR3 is TGTGCCAGCAGCACAGACTACGAGCAGTACTTC. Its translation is CASSTDYEQYF. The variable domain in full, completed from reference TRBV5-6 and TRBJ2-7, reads DAGVTQSPTHLIKTRGQQVTLRCSPKSGHDTVSWYQQALGQGPQFIFQYYEEEERQRGNFPDRFSGHQFPNYSSELNVNALLLGDSALYLCASSTDYEQYFGPGTRLTVT.

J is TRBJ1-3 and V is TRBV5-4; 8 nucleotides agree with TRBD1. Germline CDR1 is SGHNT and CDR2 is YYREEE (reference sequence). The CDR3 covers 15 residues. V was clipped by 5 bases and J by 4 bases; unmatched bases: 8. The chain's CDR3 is CASSPGGGGGNTIYF. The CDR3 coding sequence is TGTGCCAGCAGTCCAGGGGGCGGAGGAGGAAACACCATATATTTT.

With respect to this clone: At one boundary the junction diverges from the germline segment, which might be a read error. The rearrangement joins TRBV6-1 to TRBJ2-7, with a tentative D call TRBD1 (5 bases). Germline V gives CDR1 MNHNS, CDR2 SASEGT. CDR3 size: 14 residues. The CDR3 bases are TGTGCCAGCCGTGACACAGGAAAGGCCTACGAGCAGTACTTC. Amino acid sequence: CASRDTGKAYEQYF.

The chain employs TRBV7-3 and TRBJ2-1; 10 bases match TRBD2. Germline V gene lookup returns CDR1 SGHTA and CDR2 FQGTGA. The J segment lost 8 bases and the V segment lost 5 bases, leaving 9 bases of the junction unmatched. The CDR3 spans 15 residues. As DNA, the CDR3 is TGTGCCAGCAGCCCCAAGCTAGCGGGAGATGATGAGCAGTTCTTC. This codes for CASSPKLAGDDEQFF.

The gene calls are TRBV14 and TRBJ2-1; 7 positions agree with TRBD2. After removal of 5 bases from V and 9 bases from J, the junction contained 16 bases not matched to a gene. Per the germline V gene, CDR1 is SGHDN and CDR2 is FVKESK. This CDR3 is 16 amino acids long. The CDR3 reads CASSMGTGGTAGEQFF. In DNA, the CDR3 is TGTGCCAGCAGCATGGGAACGGGAGGTACGGCGGGTGAGCAGTTCTTC. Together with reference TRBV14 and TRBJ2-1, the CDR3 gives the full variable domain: EAGVTQFPSHSVIEKGQTVTLRCDPISGHDNLYWYRRVMGKEIKFLLHFVKESKQDESGMPNNRFLAERTGGTYSTLKVQPAELEDSGVYFCASSMGTGGTAGEQFFGPGTRLTVL.

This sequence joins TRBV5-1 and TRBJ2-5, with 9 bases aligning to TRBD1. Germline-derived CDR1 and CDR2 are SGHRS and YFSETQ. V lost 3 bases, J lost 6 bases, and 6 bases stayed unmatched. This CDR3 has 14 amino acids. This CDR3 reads CASSWTGEAKTQYF. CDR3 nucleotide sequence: TGCGCCAGCAGCTGGACAGGGGAGGCGAAGACCCAGTACTTC.

CDR3 sequence reads: CASSSHRDSTYEQYF. As DNA, the CDR3 is TGTGCCAGCAGCTCCCACCGGGACTCTACCTACGAGCAGTACTTC. The genes are TRBV11-2 and TRBJ2-7, with D perhaps matching TRBD2 (6 bases). Trimming left V 4 bases short and J 2 bases short, with 15 bases between. Looked up from germline, CDR1 is SGHAT and CDR2 is FQNNGV. The CDR3 has 15 amino acids.

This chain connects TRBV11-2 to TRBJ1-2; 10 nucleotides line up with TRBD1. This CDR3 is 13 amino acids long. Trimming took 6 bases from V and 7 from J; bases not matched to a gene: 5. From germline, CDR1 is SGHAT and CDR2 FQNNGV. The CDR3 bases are TGTGCCAGCAGAGACAGGGGGCAAGGTGGCTACACCTTC. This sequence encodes CASRDRGQGGYTF.

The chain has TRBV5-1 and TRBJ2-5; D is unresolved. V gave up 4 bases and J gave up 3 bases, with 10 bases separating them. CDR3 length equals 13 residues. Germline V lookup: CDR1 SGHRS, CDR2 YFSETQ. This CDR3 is CASSGDWEETQYF. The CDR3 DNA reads TGCGCCAGCAGCGGAGATTGGGAAGAGACCCAGTACTTC.

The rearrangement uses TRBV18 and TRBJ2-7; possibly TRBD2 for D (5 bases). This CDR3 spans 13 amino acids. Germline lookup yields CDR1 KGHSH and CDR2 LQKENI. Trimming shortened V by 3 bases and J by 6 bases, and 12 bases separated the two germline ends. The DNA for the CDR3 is TGTGCCAGCTCACCCGCGGAAGGACTCGAGCAGTACTTC. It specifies CASSPAEGLEQYF.

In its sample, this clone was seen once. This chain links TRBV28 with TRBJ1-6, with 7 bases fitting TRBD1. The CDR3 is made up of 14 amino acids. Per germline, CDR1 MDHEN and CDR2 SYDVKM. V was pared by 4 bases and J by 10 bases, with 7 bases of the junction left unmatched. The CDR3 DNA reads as TGTGCCAGCAGTTCGACAGGGTCACGATCACCCCTCCACTTT. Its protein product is CASSSTGSRSPLHF.

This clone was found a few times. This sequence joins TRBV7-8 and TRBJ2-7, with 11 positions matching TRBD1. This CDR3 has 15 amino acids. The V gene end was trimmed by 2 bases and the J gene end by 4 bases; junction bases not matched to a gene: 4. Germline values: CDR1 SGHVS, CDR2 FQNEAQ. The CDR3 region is CASSLKDRGLYEQYF. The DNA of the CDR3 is TGTGCCAGCAGCTTAAAGGACAGGGGGCTTTACGAGCAGTACTTC.

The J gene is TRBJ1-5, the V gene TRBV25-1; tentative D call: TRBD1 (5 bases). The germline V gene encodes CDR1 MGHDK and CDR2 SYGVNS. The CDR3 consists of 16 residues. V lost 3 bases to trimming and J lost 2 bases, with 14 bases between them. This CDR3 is CASSEARGGGNQPQHF. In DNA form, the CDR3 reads TGTGCCAGCAGTGAGGCCCGGGGAGGGGGCAATCAGCCCCAGCATTTT.

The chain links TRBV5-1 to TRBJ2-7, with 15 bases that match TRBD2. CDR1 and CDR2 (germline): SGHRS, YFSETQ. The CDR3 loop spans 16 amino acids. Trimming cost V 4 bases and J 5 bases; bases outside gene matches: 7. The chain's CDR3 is CASSNGLAGGSHEQYF. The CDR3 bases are TGCGCCAGCAGCAACGGACTAGCGGGAGGGTCCCACGAGCAGTACTTC.

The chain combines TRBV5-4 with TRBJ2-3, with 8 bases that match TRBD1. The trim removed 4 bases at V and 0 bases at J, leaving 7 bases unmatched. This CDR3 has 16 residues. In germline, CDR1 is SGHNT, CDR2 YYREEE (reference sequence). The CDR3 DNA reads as TGTGCCAGCAGCCGGGACAGGAGATCTAGCACAGATACGCAGTATTTT. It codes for CASSRDRRSSTDTQYF.

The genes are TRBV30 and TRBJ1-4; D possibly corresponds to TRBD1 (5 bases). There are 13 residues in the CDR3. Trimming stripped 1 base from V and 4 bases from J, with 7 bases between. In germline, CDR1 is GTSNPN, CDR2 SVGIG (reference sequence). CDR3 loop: CAWSGGFNEKLFF. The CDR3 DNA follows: TGTGCCTGGAGTGGGGGCTTTAATGAAAAACTGTTTTTT.